The 11 T cell receptor beta chains below come from one sample, sequenced in a study of T-cell reconstitution after alpha-beta-depleted transplantation in children. Construction of the TCRbeta library involved unique molecular identifiers. TCRdb recomputed calls from the PCR reads with MiXCR, one row per CDR3 protein. The sample shows roughly 100,000 distinct CDR3 sequences, roughly 8% of them seen only once. Sequenced here: PBMCs from the stem cell graft donor, sampled from the stem cell graft. The receptor source for this set is a human donor who donated a stem cell graft to a child with congenital amegakaryocytic thrombocytopenia.

This clonotype was recorded many times. This rearrangement joins TRBV6-2 or TRBV6-3 to TRBJ2-3; 8 nucleotides line up with TRBD1. The J segment lost 6 bases and the V segment lost 3 bases, leaving 11 bases of the junction unmatched. The CDR3 has 16 amino acids. Germline values: CDR1 MNHEY, CDR2 SVGEGT. The CDR3 sequence: CASSYNLDRVSDTQYF. CDR3 DNA: TGTGCCAGCAGTTATAACCTGGACAGGGTTTCGGATACGCAGTATTTT.

This clonotype was detected many times. J is TRBJ1-3 and V is TRBV7-9; D call uncertain. The CDR3 has 14 residues. Germline CDR1 reads SEHNR; CDR2 reads FQNEAQ (reference sequence). The V end was cut by 1 base, the J end by 4 bases, with 8 bases between. DNA of the CDR3: TGTGCCAGCAGCTTAGTAGGGCCCGGAAACACCATATATTTT. Translation gives CASSLVGPGNTIYF.

This clonotype was picked up many times. The chain recombines TRBV18 with TRBJ1-1; 7 bases match TRBD1. From germline, CDR1 is KGHSH and CDR2 LQKENI. V trimming: 3 bases; J trimming: 5 bases; junction bases outside the gene matches: 0. The CDR3 consists of 12 residues. CDR3: CASSPGQTEAFF. The CDR3 nucleotides read TGTGCCAGCTCACCGGGACAGACTGAAGCTTTCTTT. Full variable domain (outside the CDR3, taken from reference TRBV18 and TRBJ1-1): NAGVMQNPRHLVRRRGQEARLRCSPMKGHSHVYWYRQLPEEGLKFMVYLQKENIIDESGMPKERFSAEFPKEGPSILRIQQVVRGDSAAYFCASSPGQTEAFFGQGTRLTVV.

This clonotype was seen at least ten times. The chain employs TRBV5-1 and TRBJ1-5, with 7 positions matching TRBD1. The germline V gene has CDR1 SGHRS and CDR2 YFSETQ. This CDR3 comprises 14 residues. The ends lost 0 bases at V and 5 bases at J; junction bases unmatched: 2. In nucleotides, the CDR3 is TGCGCCAGCAGCTTGGGGCAGGGGGATCAGCCCCAGCATTTT. It translates to CASSLGQGDQPQHF.

This clonotype came up many times. The rearrangement links TRBV3-1 to TRBJ1-6, with D unclear. The CDR3 runs 13 residues. Germline V gene sequence: CDR1 LGHDT, CDR2 YNNKEL (reference sequence). V shed 2 bases and J shed 10 bases, with 9 bases lying between them. The CDR3 region has the DNA TGTGCCAGCAGCCAACCAGATTCATCACCCCTCCACTTT. It encodes CASSQPDSSPLHF.

There are many counts of this clonotype. The chain couples TRBV7-2 to TRBJ2-2; D not resolved. Trimming left V 5 bases short and J 1 base short, with 8 bases between. In germline, CDR1 is SGHTA, CDR2 FQGNSA. CDR3 length: 14 residues. CDR3 in amino acids: CASSRMGNTGELFF. The CDR3, as DNA: TGTGCCAGCAGCCGAATGGGGAACACCGGGGAGCTGTTTTTT.

The table lists this clonotype with many counts. CDR3 region: CASSPWEPSRRETQYF. In nucleotides, the CDR3 is TGTGCCAGCAGCCCCTGGGAGCCCTCCCGGAGAGAGACCCAGTACTTC. The genes are TRBV6-5 and TRBJ2-5; tentatively, D is TRBD2 (5 bases). The CDR3 length is 16 residues. Germline assignment: CDR1 MNHEY and CDR2 SVGAGI. The V end lost 6 bases, the J end lost 4 bases, and 21 bases lay between the germline ends.

The sample holds many counts of this clonotype. CDR3 sequence (DNA): TGCAGTAGGGAGGGCCTAAACAATGAGCAGTTCTTC. It is translated as CSREGLNNEQFF. This rearrangement joins TRBV20-1 to TRBJ2-1; the match to TRBD2 covers 7 bases. Looked up from germline, CDR1 is DFQATT and CDR2 is SNEGSKA (reference sequence). The CDR3 is 12 amino acids. With 8 bases clipped from V and 5 bases from J, the junction kept 6 bases outside the gene matches.

This clonotype was seen ten or more times. V is TRBV12-3 or TRBV12-4 and J is TRBJ1-3; no firm D call. The CDR3 is 14 amino acids. V lost 5 bases, J lost 0 bases, and 8 bases lay in between. The CDR3 sequence: CASSVRSSGNTIYF. In DNA, the CDR3 is TGTGCCAGCAGTGTCCGGTCCTCTGGAAACACCATATATTTT.

This clonotype is a singleton in its sample. The rearrangement uses TRBV5-1 and TRBJ1-3; the D gene is possibly TRBD1 (5 bases). V lost 1 base to trimming and J lost 0 bases, with 11 bases between them. CDR1 and CDR2 (germline): SGHRS, YFSETQ. This CDR3 is 16 amino acids long. CDR3 sequence reads: CASSLQQAYSGNTIYF. The DNA for the CDR3 is TGCGCCAGCAGCTTGCAACAGGCATACTCTGGAAACACCATATATTTT.

This clonotype was observed many times. The rearrangement uses TRBV7-8 and TRBJ2-2; 8 bases line up with TRBD1. J lost 6 bases, V lost 5 bases, and 8 bases had no gene match. The CDR3 contains 15 residues. CDR1 is SGHVS, CDR2 FQNEAQ, per germline. The CDR3 protein is CASSKGNRGSGELFF. The CDR3 nucleotides read TGTGCCAGCAGCAAGGGAAACAGGGGGTCCGGGGAGCTGTTTTTT. The whole variable domain, remainder taken from reference TRBV7-8 and TRBJ2-2, is GAGVSQSPRYKVAKRGQDVALRCDPISGHVSLFWYQQALGQGPEFLTYFQNEAQLDKSGLPSDRFFAERPEGSVSTLKIQRTQQEDSAVYLCASSKGNRGSGELFFGEGSRLTVL.